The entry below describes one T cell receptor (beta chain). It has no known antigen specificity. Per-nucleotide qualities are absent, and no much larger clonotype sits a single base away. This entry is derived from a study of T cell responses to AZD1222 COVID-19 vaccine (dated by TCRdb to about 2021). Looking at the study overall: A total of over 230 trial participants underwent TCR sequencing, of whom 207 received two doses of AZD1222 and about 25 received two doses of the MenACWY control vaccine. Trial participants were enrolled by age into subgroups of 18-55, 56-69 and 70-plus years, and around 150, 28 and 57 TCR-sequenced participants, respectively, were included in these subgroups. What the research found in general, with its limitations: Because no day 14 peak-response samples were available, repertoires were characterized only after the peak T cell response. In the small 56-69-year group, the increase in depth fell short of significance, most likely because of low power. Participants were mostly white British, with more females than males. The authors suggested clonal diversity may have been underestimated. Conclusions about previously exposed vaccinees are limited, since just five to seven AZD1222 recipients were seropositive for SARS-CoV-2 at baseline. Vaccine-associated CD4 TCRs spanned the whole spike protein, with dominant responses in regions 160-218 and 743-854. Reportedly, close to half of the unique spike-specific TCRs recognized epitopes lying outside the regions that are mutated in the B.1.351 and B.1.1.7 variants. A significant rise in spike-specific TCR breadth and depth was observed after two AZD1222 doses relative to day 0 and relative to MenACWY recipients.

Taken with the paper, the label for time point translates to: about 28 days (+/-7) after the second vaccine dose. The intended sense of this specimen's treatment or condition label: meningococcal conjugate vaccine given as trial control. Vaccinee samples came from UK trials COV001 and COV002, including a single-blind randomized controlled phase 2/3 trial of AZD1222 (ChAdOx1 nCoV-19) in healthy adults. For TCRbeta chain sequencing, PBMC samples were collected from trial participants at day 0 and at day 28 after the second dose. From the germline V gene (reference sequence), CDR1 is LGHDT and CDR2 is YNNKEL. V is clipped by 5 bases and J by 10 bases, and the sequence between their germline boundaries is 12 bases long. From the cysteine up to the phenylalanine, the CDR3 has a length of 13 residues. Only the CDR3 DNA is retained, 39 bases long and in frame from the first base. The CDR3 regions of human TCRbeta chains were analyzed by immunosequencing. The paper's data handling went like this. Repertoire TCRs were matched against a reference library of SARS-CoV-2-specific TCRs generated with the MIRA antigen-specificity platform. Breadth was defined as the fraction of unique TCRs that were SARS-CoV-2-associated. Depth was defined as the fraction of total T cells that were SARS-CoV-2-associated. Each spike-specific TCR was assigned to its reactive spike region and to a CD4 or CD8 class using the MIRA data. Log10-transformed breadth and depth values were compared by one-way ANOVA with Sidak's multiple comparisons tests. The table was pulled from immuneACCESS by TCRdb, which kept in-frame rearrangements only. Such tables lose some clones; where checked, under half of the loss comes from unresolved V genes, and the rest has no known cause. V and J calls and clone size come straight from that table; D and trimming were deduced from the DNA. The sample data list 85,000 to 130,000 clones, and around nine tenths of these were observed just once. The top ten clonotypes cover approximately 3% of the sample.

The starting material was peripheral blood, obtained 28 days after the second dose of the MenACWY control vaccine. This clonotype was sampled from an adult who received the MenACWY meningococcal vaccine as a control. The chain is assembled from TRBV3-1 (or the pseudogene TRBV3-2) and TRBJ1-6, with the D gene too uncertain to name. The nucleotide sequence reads TGTGCCAGCAGCATACCGGGGAGATCACCCCTCCACTTT. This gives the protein CASSIPGRSPLHF.